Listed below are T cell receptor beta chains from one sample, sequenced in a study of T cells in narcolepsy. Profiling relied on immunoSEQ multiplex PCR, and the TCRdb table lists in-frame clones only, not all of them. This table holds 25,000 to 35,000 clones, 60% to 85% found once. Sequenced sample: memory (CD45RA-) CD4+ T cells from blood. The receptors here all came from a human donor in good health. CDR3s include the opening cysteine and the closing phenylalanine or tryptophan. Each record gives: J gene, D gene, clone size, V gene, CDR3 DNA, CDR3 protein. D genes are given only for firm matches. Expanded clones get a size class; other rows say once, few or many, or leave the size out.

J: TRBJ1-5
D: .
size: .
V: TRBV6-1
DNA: TGTGCCAGCAGTGAAAGGATTTTAGGACGGGGGATCTCCAATCAGCCCCAGCATTTT
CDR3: CASSERILGRGISNQPQHF

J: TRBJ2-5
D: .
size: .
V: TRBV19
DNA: TGTGCCAGTAGTTCATTTCCTGGATCAGTGACCGAGACCCAGTACTTC
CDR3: CASSSFPGSVTETQYF

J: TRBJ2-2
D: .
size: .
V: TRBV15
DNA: TGTGCCACCAGCAGAGAAGGTTCACTGAACACCGGGGAGCTGTTTTTT
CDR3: CATSREGSLNTGELFF

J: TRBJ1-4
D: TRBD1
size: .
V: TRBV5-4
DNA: TGTGCCAGCAGCACGGACAGGGGGAAGCCAACTAATGAAAAACTGTTTTTT
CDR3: CASSTDRGKPTNEKLFF

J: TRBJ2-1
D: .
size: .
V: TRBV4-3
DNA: TGCGCCAGCAGCCAAGATTCCGCGACTGGCTACAATGAGCAGTTCTTC
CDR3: CASSQDSATGYNEQFF

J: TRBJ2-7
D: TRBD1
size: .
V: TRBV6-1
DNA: TGTGCCAGCAGTCTCCGGACAGGTGTACCATACGAGCAGTACTTC
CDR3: CASSLRTGVPYEQYF

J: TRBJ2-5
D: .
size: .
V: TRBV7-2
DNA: TGTGCCAGCAGCCCTCGGATAGGGGAGACCCAGTACTTC
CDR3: CASSPRIGETQYF

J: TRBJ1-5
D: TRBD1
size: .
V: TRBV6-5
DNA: TGTGCCAGCAGCTACCTGGGACAGGGAAGCAATCAGCCCCAGCATTTT
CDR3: CASSYLGQGSNQPQHF

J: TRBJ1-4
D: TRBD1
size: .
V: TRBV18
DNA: TGTGCCAGCTCTCCGGACAGGGGAGGTAATGAAAAACTGTTTTTT
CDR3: CASSPDRGGNEKLFF

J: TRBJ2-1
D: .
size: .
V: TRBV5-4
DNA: TGTGCCAGCAGCCCCTTTACAGGGTCGAGATATTTTGAGCAGTTCTTC
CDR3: CASSPFTGSRYFEQFF

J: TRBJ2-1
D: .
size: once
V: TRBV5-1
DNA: TGCGCCAGCAGCTTGTCTTATCCCAGTACTTACAATGAGCAGTTCTTC
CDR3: CASSLSYPSTYNEQFF

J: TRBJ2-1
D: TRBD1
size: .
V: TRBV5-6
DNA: TGTGCCAGCAGCACCGGACAGGTCTCCTACAATGAGCAGTTCTTC
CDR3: CASSTGQVSYNEQFF

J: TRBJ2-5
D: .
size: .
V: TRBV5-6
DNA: TGTGCCAGCAGCCAAGGACCGGGAGAGACCCAGTACTTC
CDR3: CASSQGPGETQYF

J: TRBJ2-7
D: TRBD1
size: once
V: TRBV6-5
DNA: TGTGCCAGCGGCCCGGGACAGGGGGTCTACGAGCAGTACTTC
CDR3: CASGPGQGVYEQYF

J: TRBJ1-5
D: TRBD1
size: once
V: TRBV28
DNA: TGTGCCAGCAAAGGGACAGGGAGGGTCAATCAGCCCCAGCATTTT
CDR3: CASKGTGRVNQPQHF

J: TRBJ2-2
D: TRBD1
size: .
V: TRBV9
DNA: TGTGCCAGCAGCGTAGGGACAGGGATCGGGGAGCTGTTTTTT
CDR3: CASSVGTGIGELFF

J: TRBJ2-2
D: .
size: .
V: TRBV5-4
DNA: TGTGCCAGCAGCTTGTCAGGGGGGATGAACACCGGGGAGCTGTTTTTT
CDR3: CASSLSGGMNTGELFF

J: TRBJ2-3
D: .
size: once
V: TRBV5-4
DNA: TGTGCCAGCAGCAAGGGGGACACAGATACGCAGTATTTT
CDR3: CASSKGDTDTQYF

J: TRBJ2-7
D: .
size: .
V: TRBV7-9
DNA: TGTGCCAGCAGCTTAGGTCGGGGAGCCTACGAGCAGTACTTC
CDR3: CASSLGRGAYEQYF

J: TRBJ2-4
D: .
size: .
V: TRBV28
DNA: TGTGCCAGCAGTTTTCTAGCCAAAAACATTCAGTACTTC
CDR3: CASSFLAKNIQYF

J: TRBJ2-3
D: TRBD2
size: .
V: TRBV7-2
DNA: TGTGCCAGCAGCCTCACTAGCGGGGGTCCGCCCAGGCTGTATTTT
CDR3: CASSLTSGGPPRLYF

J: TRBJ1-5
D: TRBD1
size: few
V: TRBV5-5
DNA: TGTGCCAGCAGTATGATGGCAGGGGGAGGTCAGCCCCAGCATTTT
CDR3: CASSMMAGGGQPQHF

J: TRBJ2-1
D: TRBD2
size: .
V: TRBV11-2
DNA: TGTGCCAGCAGCTTGGGGGGACTAGGGAGTGTGATGCAGTTCTTC
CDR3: CASSLGGLGSVMQFF

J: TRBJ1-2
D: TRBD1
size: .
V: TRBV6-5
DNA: TGTGCCAGCAGTTCCCTAAAGACAGGGGGCCTCGATGGCTACACCTTC
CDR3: CASSSLKTGGLDGYTF

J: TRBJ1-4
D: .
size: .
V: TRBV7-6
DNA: TGTGCCAGCAGTTCCCGCACCGGTAATGAAAAACTGTTTTTT
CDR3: CASSSRTGNEKLFF

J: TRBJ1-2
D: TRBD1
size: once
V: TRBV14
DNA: TGTGCCAGCAGCCCCAGGGGGCTTAGCTCGGACGGCTACACCTTC
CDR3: CASSPRGLSSDGYTF

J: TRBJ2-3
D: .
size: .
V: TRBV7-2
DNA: TGTGCCAGCAGCCGGTCCGATACGCAGTATTTT
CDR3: CASSRSDTQYF

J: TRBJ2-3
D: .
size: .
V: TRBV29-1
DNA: TGCAGCGTTGAGGAGGTTACTGCAGGAGATACGCAGTATTTT
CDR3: CSVEEVTAGDTQYF

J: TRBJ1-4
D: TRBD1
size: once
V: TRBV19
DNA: TGTGCCAGTGCTCCGGGACAGGTGGTAACTAATGAAAAACTGTTTTTT
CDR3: CASAPGQVVTNEKLFF

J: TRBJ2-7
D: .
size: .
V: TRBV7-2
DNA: TGTGCCAGCAGCTTGGGACTCCTTTTTCGCTACGAGCAGTACTTC
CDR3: CASSLGLLFRYEQYF

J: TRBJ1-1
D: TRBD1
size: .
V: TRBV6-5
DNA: TGTGCCAGCAGCTCTATGAGACAGGGAAACACTGAAGCTTTCTTT
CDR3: CASSSMRQGNTEAFF

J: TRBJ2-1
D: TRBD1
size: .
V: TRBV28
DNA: TGTGAAATAAGGGGACAGACATACAATGAGCAGTTCTTC
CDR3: CEIRGQTYNEQFF

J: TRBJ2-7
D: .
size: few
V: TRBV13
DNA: TGTGCCAGCAGCCTCGGCGGGGGCACCTCCTACGAGCAGTACTTC
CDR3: CASSLGGGTSYEQYF

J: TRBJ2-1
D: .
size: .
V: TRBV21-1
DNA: TGTGCCAGCAGCAAACGGGGGAGCGAGAGGGTTGACAATGAGCAGTTCTTC
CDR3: CASSKRGSERVDNEQFF

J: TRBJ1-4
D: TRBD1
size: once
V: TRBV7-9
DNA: TGTGCCAGCAGCCCGATACCCTCAGGGGGGGTTGAAAAACTGTTTTTT
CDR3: CASSPIPSGGVEKLFF

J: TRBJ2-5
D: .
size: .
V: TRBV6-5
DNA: TGTGCCAGCAGCCGAACTAAACAGGGAGGGAAGACCCAGTACTTC
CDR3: CASSRTKQGGKTQYF

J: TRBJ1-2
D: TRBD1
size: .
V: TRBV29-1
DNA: TGCAGCGTCCGACAGGGATCTAGCGACTATGGCTACACCTTC
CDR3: CSVRQGSSDYGYTF

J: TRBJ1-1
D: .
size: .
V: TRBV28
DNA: TGTGCCAGCAGTCTCAGACAGTCTGAAGCTTTCTTT
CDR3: CASSLRQSEAFF

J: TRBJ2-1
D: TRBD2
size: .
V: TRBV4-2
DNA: TGTGCCAGCAGCCAAGATCCGGCGGGAGGGGACTACACTGAGCAGTTCTTC
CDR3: CASSQDPAGGDYTEQFF

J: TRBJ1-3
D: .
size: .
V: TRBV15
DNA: TGTGCCACCAGCAGAGATTGGCGGGAGACAAACACCATATATTTT
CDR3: CATSRDWRETNTIYF

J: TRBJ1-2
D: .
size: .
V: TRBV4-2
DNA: TGTGCCAGCAGCCAAGCGGGGAGCTATGGCTACACCTTC
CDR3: CASSQAGSYGYTF

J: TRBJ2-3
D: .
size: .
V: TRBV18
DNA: TGTGCCAGCTCAGGGGGGACTCTCATAAAGGATACGCAGTATTTT
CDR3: CASSGGTLIKDTQYF

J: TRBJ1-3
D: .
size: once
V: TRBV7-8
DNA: TGTGCCAGCAGCTTAGCAACAGGCCATGGAAACACCATATATTTT
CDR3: CASSLATGHGNTIYF

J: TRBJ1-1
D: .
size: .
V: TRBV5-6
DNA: TGTGCCAGCAGCTCAAGGAGAGCGGGCAACACTGAAGCTTTCTTT
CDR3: CASSSRRAGNTEAFF

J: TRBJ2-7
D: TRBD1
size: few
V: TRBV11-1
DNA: TGTGCCAGCAGCCGCCGACAGGGCCTCTCCTACGAGCAGTACTTC
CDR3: CASSRRQGLSYEQYF

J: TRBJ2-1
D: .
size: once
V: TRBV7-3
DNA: TGTGCCAGCAGCTTAAGGTCCGATAGTGAGCAGTTCTTC
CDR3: CASSLRSDSEQFF

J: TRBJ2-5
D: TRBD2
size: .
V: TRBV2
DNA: TGTGCCAGCAGAGATGGACTAGCGGGGGGAGGAGAGACCCAGTACTTC
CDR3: CASRDGLAGGGETQYF

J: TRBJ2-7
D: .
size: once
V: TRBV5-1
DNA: TGCGCCAGCAGCTTGGGCGGTAACGACGAGCAGTACTTC
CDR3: CASSLGGNDEQYF

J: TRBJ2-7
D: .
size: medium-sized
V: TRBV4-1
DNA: TGCGCCAGCAGCCAGATCTCCAAACCCCCCTACGAGCAGTACTTC
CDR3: CASSQISKPPYEQYF

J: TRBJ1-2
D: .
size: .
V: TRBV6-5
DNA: TGTGCCAGCAGCCCCGGGCGGGTAGGCTATGGCTACACCTTC
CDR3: CASSPGRVGYGYTF

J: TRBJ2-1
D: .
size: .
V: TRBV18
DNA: TGTGCCAGCTCACCACCGGGGGCGCAGTTCTTC
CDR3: CASSPPGAQFF

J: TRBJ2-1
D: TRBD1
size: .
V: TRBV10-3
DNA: TGTGCCATCAGTGAATCATTGGGGACAGGGAGGAATGAGCAGTTCTTC
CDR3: CAISESLGTGRNEQFF

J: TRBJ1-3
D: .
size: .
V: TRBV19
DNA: TGTGCCAGTAGTATTAAGGGGCCTTCCTCTGGAAACACCATATATTTT
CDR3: CASSIKGPSSGNTIYF

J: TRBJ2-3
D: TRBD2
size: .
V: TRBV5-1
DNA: TGCGCCAGCAGCGCCTCTAGCGGGGGCCCAGATACGCAGTATTTT
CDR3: CASSASSGGPDTQYF

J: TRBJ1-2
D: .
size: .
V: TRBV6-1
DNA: TGTGCCAGCACCCCCGAGGGAAAGGGGTCCTATGGCTACACCTTC
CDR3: CASTPEGKGSYGYTF

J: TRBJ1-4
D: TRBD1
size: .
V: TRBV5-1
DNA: TGCGCCAGCAGCTTGGGATCAGGGGGTGGAGCTAATGAAAAACTGTTTTTT
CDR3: CASSLGSGGGANEKLFF

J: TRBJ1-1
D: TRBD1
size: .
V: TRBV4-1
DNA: TGCGCCAGCAGCCAAGACACTCAGGGGGTACCTTTCGACACTGAAGCTTTCTTT
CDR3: CASSQDTQGVPFDTEAFF

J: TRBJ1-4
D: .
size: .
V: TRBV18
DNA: TGTGCCAGCTCACCAAAGGGGGAAAAACTGTTTTTT
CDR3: CASSPKGEKLFF

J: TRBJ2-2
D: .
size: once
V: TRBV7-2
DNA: TGTGCCAGCAGCCGACAAAGTGGGACCGGGGAGCTGTTTTTT
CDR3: CASSRQSGTGELFF

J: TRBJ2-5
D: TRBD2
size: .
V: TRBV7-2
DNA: TGTGCCAGCAGCCCGTCCCGGCAACTAGCGGGAGTCGAGACCCAGTACTTC
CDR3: CASSPSRQLAGVETQYF